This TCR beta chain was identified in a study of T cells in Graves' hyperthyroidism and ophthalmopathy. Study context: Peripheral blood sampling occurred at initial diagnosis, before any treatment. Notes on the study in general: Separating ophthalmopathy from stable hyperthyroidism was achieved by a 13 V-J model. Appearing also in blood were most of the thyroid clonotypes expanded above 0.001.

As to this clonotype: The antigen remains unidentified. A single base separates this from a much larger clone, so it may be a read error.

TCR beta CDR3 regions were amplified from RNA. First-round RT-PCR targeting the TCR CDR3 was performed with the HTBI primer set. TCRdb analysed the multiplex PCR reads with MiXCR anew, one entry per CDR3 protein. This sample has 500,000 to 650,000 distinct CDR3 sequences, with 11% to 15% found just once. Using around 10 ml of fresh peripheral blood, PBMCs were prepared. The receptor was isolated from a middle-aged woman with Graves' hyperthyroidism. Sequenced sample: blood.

DNA of the CDR3: TGCGCCAGCAGCTTGCGGGGACCAGAGGGCGAGCAGTACTTC. The encoded protein is CASSLRGPEGEQYF. The V gene is TRBV5-1, the J gene TRBJ2-7; tentatively, D is TRBD1 or TRBD2 (5 bases each). V shed 1 base and J shed 6 bases, with 14 bases lying between them. Germline V lookup: CDR1 SGHRS, CDR2 YFSETQ. The CDR3 runs 14 residues.